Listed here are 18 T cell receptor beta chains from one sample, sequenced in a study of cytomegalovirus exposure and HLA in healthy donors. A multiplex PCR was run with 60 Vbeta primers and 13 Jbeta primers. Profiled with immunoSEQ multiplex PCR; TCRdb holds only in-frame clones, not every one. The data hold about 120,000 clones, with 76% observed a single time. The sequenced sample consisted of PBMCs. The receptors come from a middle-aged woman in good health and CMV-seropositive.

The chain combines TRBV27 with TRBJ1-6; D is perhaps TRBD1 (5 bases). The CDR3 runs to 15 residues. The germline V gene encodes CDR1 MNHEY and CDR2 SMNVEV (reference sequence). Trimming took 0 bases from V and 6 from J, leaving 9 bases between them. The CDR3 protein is CASSLSTEPNSPLHF. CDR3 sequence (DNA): TGTGCCAGCAGTTTATCGACAGAACCTAATTCACCCCTCCACTTT.

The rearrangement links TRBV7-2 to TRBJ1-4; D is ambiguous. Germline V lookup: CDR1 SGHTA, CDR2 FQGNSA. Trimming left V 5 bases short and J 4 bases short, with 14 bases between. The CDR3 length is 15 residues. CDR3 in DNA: TGTGCCAGCAGCGCCGGACTGGCGGGTAATGAAAAACTGTTTTTT. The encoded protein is CASSAGLAGNEKLFF.

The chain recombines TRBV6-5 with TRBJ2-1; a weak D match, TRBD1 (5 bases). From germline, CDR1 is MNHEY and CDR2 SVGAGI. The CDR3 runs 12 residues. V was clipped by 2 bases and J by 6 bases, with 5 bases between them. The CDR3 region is CASSYDSNEQFF. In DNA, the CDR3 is TGTGCCAGCAGTTACGACAGCAATGAGCAGTTCTTC.

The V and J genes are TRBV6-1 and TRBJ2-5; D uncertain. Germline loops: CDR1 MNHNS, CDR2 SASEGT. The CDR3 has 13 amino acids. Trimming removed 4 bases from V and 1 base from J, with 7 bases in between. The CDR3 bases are TGTGCCAGCAGTGCAACAAGCCAAGAGACCCAGTACTTC. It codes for CASSATSQETQYF.

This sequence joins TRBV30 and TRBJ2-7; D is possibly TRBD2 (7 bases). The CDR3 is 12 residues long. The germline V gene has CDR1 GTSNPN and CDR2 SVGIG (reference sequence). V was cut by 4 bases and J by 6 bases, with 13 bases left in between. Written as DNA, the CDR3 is TGTGCCTGGACCACGGGGGGCCCCGAGCAGTACTTC. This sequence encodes CAWTTGGPEQYF.

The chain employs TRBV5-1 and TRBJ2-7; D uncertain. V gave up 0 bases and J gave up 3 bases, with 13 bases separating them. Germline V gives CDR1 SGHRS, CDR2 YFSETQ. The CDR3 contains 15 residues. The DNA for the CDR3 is TGCGCCAGCAGCTTGGATGGTGTGAACGGCTACGAGCAGTACTTC. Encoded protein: CASSLDGVNGYEQYF.

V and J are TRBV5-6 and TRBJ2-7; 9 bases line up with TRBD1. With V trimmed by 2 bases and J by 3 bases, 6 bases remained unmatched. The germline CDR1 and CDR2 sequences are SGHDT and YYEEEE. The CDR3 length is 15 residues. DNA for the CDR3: TGTGCCAGCAGCTTACCCCCGGGACAGGGCTACGAGCAGTACTTC. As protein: CASSLPPGQGYEQYF.

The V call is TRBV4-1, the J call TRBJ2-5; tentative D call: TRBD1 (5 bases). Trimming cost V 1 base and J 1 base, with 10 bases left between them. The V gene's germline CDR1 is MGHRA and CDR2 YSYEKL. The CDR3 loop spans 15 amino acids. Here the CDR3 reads CASSQAGQAQETQYF. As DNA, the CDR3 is TGCGCCAGCAGCCAAGCAGGGCAGGCCCAAGAGACCCAGTACTTC.

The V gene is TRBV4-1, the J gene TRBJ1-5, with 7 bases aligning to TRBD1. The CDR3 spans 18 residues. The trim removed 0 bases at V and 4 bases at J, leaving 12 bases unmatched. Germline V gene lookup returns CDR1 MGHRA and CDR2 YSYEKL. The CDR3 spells CASSQDRGGDRVNQPQHF. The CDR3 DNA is TGCGCCAGCAGCCAAGATCGTGGGGGAGACAGGGTGAATCAGCCCCAGCATTTT.

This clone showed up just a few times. This chain's CDR3 is CASSGGISGNTIYF. The CDR3 DNA sequence: TGTGCCAGCTCCGGTGGTATCTCTGGAAACACCATATATTTT. V gene TRBV7-2 combines with J gene TRBJ1-3; no firm D call. V lost 8 bases and J lost 0, with 11 bases in between. Germline CDR1 reads SGHTA; CDR2 reads FQGNSA. The CDR3 spans 14 residues.

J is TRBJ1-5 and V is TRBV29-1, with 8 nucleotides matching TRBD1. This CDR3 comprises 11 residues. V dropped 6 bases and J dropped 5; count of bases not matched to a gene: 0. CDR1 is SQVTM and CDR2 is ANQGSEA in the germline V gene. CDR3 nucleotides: TGCAGCGTGGGACAGGATCAGCCCCAGCATTTT. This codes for CSVGQDQPQHF.

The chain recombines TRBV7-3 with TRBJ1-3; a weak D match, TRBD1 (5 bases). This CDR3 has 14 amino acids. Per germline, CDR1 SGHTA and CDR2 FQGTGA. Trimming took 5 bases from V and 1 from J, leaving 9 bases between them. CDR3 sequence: CASSPGGSGNTIYF. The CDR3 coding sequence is TGTGCCAGCAGCCCCGGGGGTTCTGGAAACACCATATATTTT. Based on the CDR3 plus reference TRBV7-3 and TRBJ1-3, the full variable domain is GAGVSQTPSNKVTEKGKYVELRCDPISGHTALYWYRQSLGQGPEFLIYFQGTGAADDSGLPNDRFFAVRPEGSVSTLKIQRTERGDSAVYLCASSPGGSGNTIYFGEGSWLTVV.

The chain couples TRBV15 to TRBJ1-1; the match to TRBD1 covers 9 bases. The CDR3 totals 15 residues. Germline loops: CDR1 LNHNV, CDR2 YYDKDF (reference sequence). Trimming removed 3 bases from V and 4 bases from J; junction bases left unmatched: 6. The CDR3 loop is CATSRGTGRLTEAFF. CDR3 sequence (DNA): TGTGCCACCAGCAGGGGGACAGGGCGGCTCACTGAAGCTTTCTTT.

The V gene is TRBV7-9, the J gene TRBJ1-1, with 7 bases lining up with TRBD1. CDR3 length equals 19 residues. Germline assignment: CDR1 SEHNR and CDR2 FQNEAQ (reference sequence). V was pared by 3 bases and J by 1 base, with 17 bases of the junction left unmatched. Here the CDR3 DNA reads TGTGCCAGCAGCTTCGGGGTTTTAGGGGGCGGAAAAAAGAACACTGAAGCTTTCTTT. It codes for CASSFGVLGGGKKNTEAFF.

The CDR3 sequence is CASSYYLAEYNEQFF. As DNA, the CDR3 is TGTGCCAGCAGTTACTATTTAGCGGAGTACAATGAGCAGTTCTTC. The genes are TRBV6-5 and TRBJ2-1; D may be TRBD2 (6 bases). Per germline, CDR1 MNHEY and CDR2 SVGAGI. The ends were cut back, 1 base at V and 4 bases at J, with 11 bases in the middle. The length of the CDR3 is 15 residues.

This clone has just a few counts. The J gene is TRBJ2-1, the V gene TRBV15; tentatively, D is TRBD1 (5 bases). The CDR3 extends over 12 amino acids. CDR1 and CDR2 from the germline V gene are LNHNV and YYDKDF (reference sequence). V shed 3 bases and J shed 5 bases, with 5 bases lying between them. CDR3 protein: CATSRTDNEQFF. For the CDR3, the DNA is TGTGCCACCAGCAGGACAGACAATGAGCAGTTCTTC.

This CDR3 is CASSLGQVNTEAFF. The CDR3 DNA follows: TGTGCCAGCAGCTTAGGACAGGTGAACACTGAAGCTTTCTTT. The chain joins TRBV11-2 to TRBJ1-1, with D possibly being TRBD1 (6 bases). CDR3 length: 14 residues. The V and J ends lost 1 base and 0 bases respectively, with 6 bases between them. Looked up from germline, CDR1 is SGHAT and CDR2 is FQNNGV.

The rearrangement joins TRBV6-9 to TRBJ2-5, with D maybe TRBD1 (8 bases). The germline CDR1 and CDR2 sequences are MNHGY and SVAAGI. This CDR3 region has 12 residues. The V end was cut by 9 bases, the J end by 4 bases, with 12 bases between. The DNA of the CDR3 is TGTGCCAGTAACAGGGGGGGAGAGACCCAGTACTTC. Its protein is CASNRGGETQYF.